A selection of T cell receptor beta chains follows, all from one sample in a study of cytomegalovirus exposure and HLA in healthy donors. Produced via immunoSEQ multiplex PCR; TCRdb's table is partial and in-frame only. The sample carries about 120,000 clones, about 80% recorded once. Sequenced material: PBMCs. The receptor set was obtained from a female donor in good health and CMV-seronegative. Each CDR3 is given with its conserved first and last residue. Each record gives: clone size, J gene, D gene, V gene, CDR3 DNA, CDR3 protein. D genes are given only for firm matches. Part of the rows lack a size; the others show once, few, many or a class for expanded clones.

clone size: -
J gene: TRBJ1-2
D gene: -
V gene: TRBV9
CDR3 DNA: TGTGCCAGCAGCGGTCGTCCGGGCTATGGCTACACCTTC
CDR3 protein: CASSGRPGYGYTF

clone size: -
J gene: TRBJ1-1
D gene: TRBD1
V gene: TRBV6-5
CDR3 DNA: TGTGCCAGCAGTTACTCTAGGGACAGGGCAGGAACTGAAGCTTTCTTT
CDR3 protein: CASSYSRDRAGTEAFF

clone size: -
J gene: TRBJ1-2
D gene: -
V gene: TRBV4-1
CDR3 DNA: TGCGCCAGCAGCCAAGATTGGACGCACAGGGACGATTTCAACTATGGCTACACCTTC
CDR3 protein: CASSQDWTHRDDFNYGYTF

clone size: once
J gene: TRBJ2-3
D gene: TRBD2
V gene: TRBV13
CDR3 DNA: TGTGCCAGCAGCTTAGGCCTAAAGGGACTAGCGGGGGGGCCGATTGAGACAGATACGCAGTATTTT
CDR3 protein: CASSLGLKGLAGGPIETDTQYF

clone size: -
J gene: TRBJ1-2
D gene: TRBD1
V gene: TRBV23-1
CDR3 DNA: TGCGCCAGCAGTCGGACAGGGTACGGCTACACCTTC
CDR3 protein: CASSRTGYGYTF

clone size: few
J gene: TRBJ1-6
D gene: TRBD1
V gene: TRBV18
CDR3 DNA: TGTGCCAGCTCACCAGCAGGGGGGAATTCACCCCTCCACTTT
CDR3 protein: CASSPAGGNSPLHF

clone size: once
J gene: TRBJ2-1
D gene: TRBD2
V gene: TRBV7-9
CDR3 DNA: TGTGCCAGCAGCTTAGGCGGGGGGGGTAATGAGCAGTTCTTC
CDR3 protein: CASSLGGGGNEQFF

clone size: -
J gene: TRBJ1-2
D gene: -
V gene: TRBV2
CDR3 DNA: TGTGCCAGCACCCGAACGGCGGAAATCTATGGCTACACCTTC
CDR3 protein: CASTRTAEIYGYTF

clone size: -
J gene: TRBJ2-2
D gene: TRBD2
V gene: TRBV7-9
CDR3 DNA: TGTTCCAGCAGCTTAGGAGGACTAGCGGGGAGCACCGGGGAGCTGTTTTTT
CDR3 protein: CSSSLGGLAGSTGELFF

clone size: -
J gene: TRBJ2-7
D gene: -
V gene: TRBV9
CDR3 DNA: TGTGCCAGCAGCGTAGGTCCTCCCTACGAGCAGTACTTC
CDR3 protein: CASSVGPPYEQYF

clone size: -
J gene: TRBJ2-7
D gene: -
V gene: TRBV5-1
CDR3 DNA: TGCGCCAGCAGCCCCGACAGCCTGTCCTACGAGCAGTACTTC
CDR3 protein: CASSPDSLSYEQYF

clone size: -
J gene: TRBJ1-6
D gene: TRBD1
V gene: TRBV5-4
CDR3 DNA: TGTGCCAGCAGCTTACCAGGACAGGTGAATTCACCCCTCCACTTT
CDR3 protein: CASSLPGQVNSPLHF

clone size: -
J gene: TRBJ1-1
D gene: TRBD1
V gene: TRBV30
CDR3 DNA: TGTGCCTGGAGTGTACGTCAGGGGGTCACTGAAGCTTTCTTT
CDR3 protein: CAWSVRQGVTEAFF

clone size: -
J gene: TRBJ1-1
D gene: -
V gene: TRBV19
CDR3 DNA: TGTGCCAGTAGTTTCCGTAGACAAAAAGGCGTTGAAGGCACTGAAGCTTTCTTT
CDR3 protein: CASSFRRQKGVEGTEAFF

clone size: few
J gene: TRBJ2-3
D gene: TRBD2
V gene: TRBV2
CDR3 DNA: TGTGCCAGCAGTGAAGCGTCGGGACTAGCTACGCAGTATTTT
CDR3 protein: CASSEASGLATQYF

clone size: -
J gene: TRBJ1-4
D gene: -
V gene: TRBV25-1
CDR3 DNA: TGTGCCAGCAGTGAGTGGCCGGGAGCCACGAATGAAAAACTGTTTTTT
CDR3 protein: CASSEWPGATNEKLFF

clone size: -
J gene: TRBJ1-1
D gene: TRBD1
V gene: TRBV28
CDR3 DNA: TGTGCCAGCAGTCGACAGGGCTCGGTAGCTTTCTTT
CDR3 protein: CASSRQGSVAFF

clone size: -
J gene: TRBJ1-5
D gene: TRBD1
V gene: TRBV18
CDR3 DNA: TGTGCCAGCTCACTTGACAGGGACCAGCCCCAGCATTTT
CDR3 protein: CASSLDRDQPQHF

clone size: -
J gene: TRBJ1-2
D gene: TRBD1
V gene: TRBV10-3
CDR3 DNA: TGTGCCATCAGTGAGCCAGGGGGGTACTATGGCTACACCTTC
CDR3 protein: CAISEPGGYYGYTF

clone size: -
J gene: TRBJ2-5
D gene: TRBD2
V gene: TRBV6-5
CDR3 DNA: TGTGCCAGCAGTTACGTAGCGGGGAGAGTAGAGACCCAGTACTTC
CDR3 protein: CASSYVAGRVETQYF

clone size: -
J gene: TRBJ2-7
D gene: -
V gene: TRBV2
CDR3 DNA: TGTGCCAGCATCTCGACAGTCTCCTACGAGCAGTACTTC
CDR3 protein: CASISTVSYEQYF

clone size: -
J gene: TRBJ2-7
D gene: TRBD1
V gene: TRBV6-1
CDR3 DNA: TGTGCCAGCAGTGGAGCTCCCGGGACAGGGAGGTACGAGCAGTACTTC
CDR3 protein: CASSGAPGTGRYEQYF

clone size: -
J gene: TRBJ2-1
D gene: TRBD2
V gene: TRBV30
CDR3 DNA: TGTGCCTGGAGTGTGGGTAGCGGGGGCTACAATGAGCAGTTCTTC
CDR3 protein: CAWSVGSGGYNEQFF

clone size: -
J gene: TRBJ2-1
D gene: -
V gene: TRBV7-9
CDR3 DNA: TGTGCCAGCAGCTTTGCGGAGCAGTTCTTC
CDR3 protein: CASSFAEQFF

clone size: -
J gene: TRBJ1-5
D gene: TRBD1
V gene: TRBV27
CDR3 DNA: TGTGCCAGCGGAGGGACAGGGGACCATCAGCCCCAGCATTTT
CDR3 protein: CASGGTGDHQPQHF

clone size: -
J gene: TRBJ2-1
D gene: -
V gene: TRBV9
CDR3 DNA: TGTGCCAGCAGCACATCTCAGGGGAATGAGCAGTTCTTC
CDR3 protein: CASSTSQGNEQFF

clone size: once
J gene: TRBJ2-1
D gene: -
V gene: TRBV14
CDR3 DNA: TGTGCCAGCAGCCCCTTTCCTGCGGGGTTTAATGAGCAGTTCTTC
CDR3 protein: CASSPFPAGFNEQFF

clone size: -
J gene: TRBJ2-1
D gene: TRBD2
V gene: TRBV10-1
CDR3 DNA: TGCGCCAGCAGTGAAGCGGGGGGCCAGTTGGTTGAGCAGTTCTTC
CDR3 protein: CASSEAGGQLVEQFF

clone size: -
J gene: TRBJ2-5
D gene: TRBD1
V gene: TRBV5-1
CDR3 DNA: TGCGCCAGCAGCTTGGGTGACAGGGCCACAGAGACCCAGTACTTC
CDR3 protein: CASSLGDRATETQYF

clone size: -
J gene: TRBJ2-1
D gene: -
V gene: TRBV5-1
CDR3 DNA: TGCGCCAGCAGCTTGGGGGTGGGCGATGAGCAGTTCTTC
CDR3 protein: CASSLGVGDEQFF

clone size: -
J gene: TRBJ1-2
D gene: -
V gene: TRBV19
CDR3 DNA: TGTGCCAGTAGTATAGAGGACAGATCTAACTATGGCTACACCTTC
CDR3 protein: CASSIEDRSNYGYTF